Listed below are T cell receptor beta chains from one sample, sequenced in a study of response to subunit inactivated influenza vaccine. From the RT-PCR reads, TCRdb called clonotypes with MiXCR, one entry per CDR3 protein. The table includes under 500,000 distinct CDR3 sequences, about 10% detected once. The sequencing here drew on PBMCs from blood, taken roughly 47 days after vaccination. The receptors were sampled from a man aged 50-59 years who received an inactivated influenza vaccine. CDR3s include the opening cysteine and the closing phenylalanine or tryptophan. The D gene is left open where the match is weak. Clone size is shown for a subset of rows, as once, few, many or a class of expanded clone.

j_call,d_call,v_call,clone_size,cdr3_nt,cdr3_aa
TRBJ1-6,.,TRBV12-3/TRBV12-4,.,TGTGCCAGCAGTTTACTCCAATATAATTCACCCCTCCACTTT,CASSLLQYNSPLHF
TRBJ2-1,TRBD2,TRBV9,.,TGTGCCAGCAGTGGCTCGTTAGGACTAGTAAGAGAGGTATACAATGAGCAGTTCTTC,CASSGSLGLVREVYNEQFF
TRBJ2-1,TRBD2,TRBV2,few,TGTGCCAGCAGTTTAGCGGGAGGGGCCTCTTTAATCTACAATGAGCAGTTCTTC,CASSLAGGASLIYNEQFF
TRBJ2-1,TRBD2,TRBV29-1,few,TGCAGCGGGCGTAGCGGGGGGAATGAGCAGTTCTTC,CSGRSGGNEQFF
TRBJ1-6,.,TRBV27,.,TGTGCCAGCAGTTTAATTGGGGCCTCCTATAATTCACCCCTCCACTTT,CASSLIGASYNSPLHF
TRBJ2-3,.,TRBV5-6,many,TGTGCCAGCATCTCAGGTCGGGTCCTGAGTCTCACAGATACGCAGTATTTT,CASISGRVLSLTDTQYF
TRBJ2-3,TRBD2,TRBV7-2,many,TGTGCCAGCAGCTTTAGCGGGAGCCGCACAGATACGCAGTATTTT,CASSFSGSRTDTQYF
TRBJ1-1,.,TRBV20-1,.,TGCAGTGCCCGACAGGATATGAACACTGAAGCTTTCTTT,CSARQDMNTEAFF
TRBJ2-3,.,TRBV11-2,.,TGTGCCAGCAGCTTAGATTTTGGGGGTGCTAGCACAGATACGCAGTATTTT,CASSLDFGGASTDTQYF
TRBJ1-1,.,TRBV6-5,many,TGTGCCAGCAGTTACTCAGGGGTGACTGAAGCTTTCTTT,CASSYSGVTEAFF
TRBJ2-3,.,TRBV3-1,many,TGTGCCAGCAGCCAAGGGCCTACGGATACGCAGTATTTT,CASSQGPTDTQYF
TRBJ1-4,.,TRBV4-3,few,TGCGCCAGCAGCCAAGAGGGGGTCCCTAGTGAAAAACTGTTTTTT,CASSQEGVPSEKLFF
TRBJ1-1,.,TRBV20-1,many,TGCAGTGCTCCCCGGGACAACATGAACACTGAAGCTTTCTTT,CSAPRDNMNTEAFF